Sequencing of this T cell receptor beta chain was carried out in a study of blood T cell repertoires in COVID-19. Overall study context: The United States, Italy and Spain were the sources of the acute and convalescent COVID-19 samples.

Measured with immunoSEQ multiplex PCR; TCRdb has only the in-frame clones, and not every one. The data show 200,000 to 250,000 clones, roughly 85% seen once. The sample was peripheral blood. The receptor was isolated from a woman aged 70-85 years with COVID-19, enrolled during active disease.

This CDR3 reads CASSHGLAGSYEQYF. The CDR3 bases are TGTGCCAGCAGCCACGGACTAGCGGGATCCTACGAGCAGTACTTC. The J gene is TRBJ2-7, the V gene TRBV7-2, with 12 nucleotides matching TRBD2. The CDR3 sequence is 15 residues long. Germline loops: CDR1 SGHTA, CDR2 FQGNSA. The ends lost 5 bases at V and 1 base at J; junction bases unmatched: 3.